This record covers a single TCR beta chain. What antigen it recognizes has not been identified. The record has no base qualities; no much larger clone is one base away. These data are taken from a study of T cell responses to AZD1222 COVID-19 vaccine (dated by TCRdb to the early 2020s). Study-level background: TCR sequencing was performed for 233 trial participants, of whom 200 to 210 were given two doses of AZD1222 and around 26 were given two doses of MenACWY control vaccine. Trial participants were enrolled by age into subgroups of 18-55, 56-69 and 70-plus years, and around 150, 28 and 57 TCR-sequenced participants, respectively, were included in these subgroups.

The CDR3 regions of human TCRbeta chains were analyzed by immunosequencing. In the authors' own workflow: TCRs in the repertoires were compared against a reference library of SARS-CoV-2-specific TCRs that had been generated with the MIRA antigen-specificity platform. Breadth was defined as the fraction of unique TCRs that were SARS-CoV-2-associated. Depth was defined as the fraction of total T cells that were SARS-CoV-2-associated. Using the MIRA data, every spike-specific TCR was mapped to the spike region that the TCR reacted to and assigned to either a CD4 or a CD8 class. Log10-transformed breadth and depth values were compared by one-way ANOVA with Sidak's multiple comparisons tests. Imported from immuneACCESS, the table was reduced by TCRdb to in-frame sequences with V and J called. These copies leave out some clones; in studies compared against another copy, an unresolved V gene accounts for under half, and the cause of the remainder is not known. The DNA gave D and trimming, while V, J and clone size come from that table. This sample comprises about 42,000 clones, approximately 88% of them detected only once. Clones ranked in the top ten supply 18% of the sample.

Study-level results and caveats: Because no samples from the day 14 peak response were available, repertoires could be characterized only after the peak T cell response. The whole spike protein was spanned by vaccine-associated CD4 TCRs, and dominant responses were seen in regions 160-218 and 743-854. After two AZD1222 doses, both the breadth and the depth of spike-specific TCRs were significantly higher than at day 0 and than in MenACWY recipients. Conclusions about previously exposed vaccinees are limited because only six or seven AZD1222 recipients were SARS-CoV-2 seropositive at baseline. Participants were mostly white British and included more females than males, and it was suggested by the authors that clonal diversity may have been underestimated. Reportedly, close to half of the unique spike-specific TCRs recognized epitopes lying outside the regions that are mutated in the B.1.351 and B.1.1.7 variants. The 56-69-year group was small, and its depth increase did not reach significance, likely because of low power.

According to the study, the label for this sample's time point signals: about 28 days (+/-7) after the second vaccine dose. AZD1222 recipients with second doses at about 4 weeks or about 12 weeks were pooled, because spike-specific TCR depth and breadth did not differ between schedules. Samples from vaccinated people were obtained from the UK trials COV001 and COV002, which included a single-blind randomized controlled phase 2/3 trial of AZD1222 (ChAdOx1 nCoV-19) in healthy adults. For TCRbeta chain sequencing, PBMC samples were collected from trial participants at day 0 and at day 28 after the second dose. This clonotype was sampled from an adult who received the AZD1222 COVID-19 vaccine. The sequences come from peripheral blood, collected 28 days after the second AZD1222 dose.

The CDR3 has the sequence CASSIDPQKTWWNTEAFF. The DNA reads as follows: TGTGCCAGTAGTATAGACCCACAAAAGACATGGTGGAACACTGAAGCTTTCTTT. The chain is encoded by TRBV19 joined to TRBJ1-1, with the identity of the D gene unclear. V was cut back by 0 bases and J by 1 base, leaving a gap of 18 bases between them. The germline V gene (reference sequence) provides CDR1 LNHDA and CDR2 SQIVND. The CDR3 measures 18 amino acids from cysteine to phenylalanine. CDR3 DNA only is kept here, 54 bases in frame from base 1.